This T cell receptor beta chain was captured in a study of blood T cell repertoires in COVID-19. Study-wide background: The cDNA or gDNA used as material had been derived from T cells, B-cell-depleted T cells, or PBMCs.

V lost 4 bases to trimming and J lost 5 bases; unmatched junction nucleotides: 6. The CDR3 loop spans 15 amino acids. Germline-derived CDR1 and CDR2 are SGHRS and YFSETQ. Original analysis: It was from reference gene primer amplification that nucleated cell counts were estimated. Measured with immunoSEQ multiplex PCR; TCRdb has only the in-frame clones, and not every one. V, J and clone size are taken as reported in that table, and D and trimming were inferred from the DNA itself. Of 200,000 to 250,000 clones listed, roughly 79% are singletons. The sequence was obtained from a woman older than 75 with acute or convalescent COVID-19. The sequencing input was peripheral blood. The chain employs TRBV5-1 and TRBJ1-4, with TRBD1 matching over 9 bases. The CDR3 spells CASSRTGAPNEKLFF. The DNA of the CDR3 is TGCGCCAGCAGCCGGACAGGGGCCCCCAATGAAAAACTGTTTTTT.